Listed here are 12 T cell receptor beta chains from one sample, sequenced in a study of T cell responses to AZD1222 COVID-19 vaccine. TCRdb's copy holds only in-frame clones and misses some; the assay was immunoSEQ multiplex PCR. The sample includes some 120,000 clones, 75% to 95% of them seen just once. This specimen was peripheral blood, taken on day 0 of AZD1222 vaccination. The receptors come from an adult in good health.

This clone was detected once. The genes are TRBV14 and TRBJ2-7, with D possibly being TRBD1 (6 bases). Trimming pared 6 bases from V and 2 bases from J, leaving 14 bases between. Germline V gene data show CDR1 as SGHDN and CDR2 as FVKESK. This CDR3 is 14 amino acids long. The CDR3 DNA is TGTGCCAGCAGTCAGACAGGCCTCACCTACGAGCAGTACTTC. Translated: CASSQTGLTYEQYF.

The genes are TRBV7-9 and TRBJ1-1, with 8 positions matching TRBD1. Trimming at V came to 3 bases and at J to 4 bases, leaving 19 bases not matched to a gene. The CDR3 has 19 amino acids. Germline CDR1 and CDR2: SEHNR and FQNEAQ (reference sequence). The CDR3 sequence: CASSFPEERLRGLVTEAFF. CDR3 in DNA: TGTGCCAGCAGCTTTCCGGAAGAACGTCTCAGGGGGCTTGTCACTGAAGCTTTCTTT.

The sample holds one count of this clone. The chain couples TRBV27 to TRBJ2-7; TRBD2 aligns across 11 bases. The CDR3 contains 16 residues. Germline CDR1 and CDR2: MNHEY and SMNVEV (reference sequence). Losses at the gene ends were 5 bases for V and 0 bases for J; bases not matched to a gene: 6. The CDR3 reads CASSPHLAGGSYEQYF. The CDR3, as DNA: TGTGCCAGCAGTCCCCATCTAGCGGGAGGCTCCTACGAGCAGTACTTC.

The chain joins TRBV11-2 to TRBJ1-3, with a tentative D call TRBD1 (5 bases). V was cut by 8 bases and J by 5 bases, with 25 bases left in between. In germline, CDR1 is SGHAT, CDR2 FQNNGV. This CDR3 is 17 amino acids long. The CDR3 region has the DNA TGTGCCAGCTCTTTGGAGGGTGGGCAGGGCTTGCGAAACACCATATATTTT. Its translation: CASSLEGGQGLRNTIYF.

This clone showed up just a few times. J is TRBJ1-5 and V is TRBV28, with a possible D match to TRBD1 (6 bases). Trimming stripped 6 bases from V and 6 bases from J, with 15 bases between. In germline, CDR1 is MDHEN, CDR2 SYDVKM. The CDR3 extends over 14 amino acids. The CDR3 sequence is CASSLGGQSQPQHF. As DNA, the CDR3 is TGTGCCAGCAGCCTGGGGGGGCAAAGTCAGCCCCAGCATTTT. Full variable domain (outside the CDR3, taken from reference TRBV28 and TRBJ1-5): DVKVTQSSRYLVKRTGEKVFLECVQDMDHENMFWYRQDPGLGLRLIYFSYDVKMKEKGDIPEGYSVSREKKERFSLILESASTNQTSMYLCASSLGGQSQPQHFGDGTRLSIL.

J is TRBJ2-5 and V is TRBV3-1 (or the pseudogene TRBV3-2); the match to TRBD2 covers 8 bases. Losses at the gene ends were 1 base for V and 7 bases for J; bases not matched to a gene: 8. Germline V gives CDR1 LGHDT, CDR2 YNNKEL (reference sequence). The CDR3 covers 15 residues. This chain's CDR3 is CASSQGSGGGLTQYF. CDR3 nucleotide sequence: TGTGCCAGCAGCCAAGGCTCGGGCGGGGGGTTGACCCAGTACTTC.

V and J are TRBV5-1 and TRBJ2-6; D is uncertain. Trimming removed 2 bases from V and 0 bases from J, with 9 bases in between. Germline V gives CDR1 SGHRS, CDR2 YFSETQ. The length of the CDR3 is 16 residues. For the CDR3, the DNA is TGCGCCAGCAGCTTCTGGGCAGTCTCTGGGGCCAACGTCCTGACTTTC. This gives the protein CASSFWAVSGANVLTF.

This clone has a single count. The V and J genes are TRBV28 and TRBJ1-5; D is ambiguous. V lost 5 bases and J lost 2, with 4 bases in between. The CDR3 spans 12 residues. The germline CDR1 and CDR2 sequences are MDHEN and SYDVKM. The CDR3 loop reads CASSGGNQPQHF. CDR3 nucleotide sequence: TGTGCCAGCAGTGGAGGCAATCAGCCCCAGCATTTT.

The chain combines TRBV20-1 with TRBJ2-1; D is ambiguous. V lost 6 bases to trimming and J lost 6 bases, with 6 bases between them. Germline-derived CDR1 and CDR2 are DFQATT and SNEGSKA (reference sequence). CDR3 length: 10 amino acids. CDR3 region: CSAKGNEQFF. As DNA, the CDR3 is TGCAGTGCCAAAGGCAATGAGCAGTTCTTC.

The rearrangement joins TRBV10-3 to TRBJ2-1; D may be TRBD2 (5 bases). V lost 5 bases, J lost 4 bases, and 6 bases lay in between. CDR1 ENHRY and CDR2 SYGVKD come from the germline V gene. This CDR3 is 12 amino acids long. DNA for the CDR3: TGTGCCATCAGTCGGGATTACAATGAGCAGTTCTTC. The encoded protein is CAISRDYNEQFF.

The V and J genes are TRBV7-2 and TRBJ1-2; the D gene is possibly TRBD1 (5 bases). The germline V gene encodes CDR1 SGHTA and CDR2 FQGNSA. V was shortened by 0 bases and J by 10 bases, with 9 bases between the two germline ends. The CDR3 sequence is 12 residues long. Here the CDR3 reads CASSLAVGDYTF. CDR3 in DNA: TGTGCCAGCAGCTTAGCGGTGGGGGACTACACCTTC.

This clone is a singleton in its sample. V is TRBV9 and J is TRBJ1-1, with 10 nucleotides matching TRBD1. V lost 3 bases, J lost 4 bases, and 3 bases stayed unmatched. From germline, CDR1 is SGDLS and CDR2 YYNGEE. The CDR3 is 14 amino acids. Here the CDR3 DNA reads TGTGCCAGCAGCGGACAGGGGGCAGGCACTGAAGCTTTCTTT. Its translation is CASSGQGAGTEAFF.